These 20 T cell receptor beta chains were sequenced from one sample in a study of regulatory T cells in long-lasting Graves disease. CDR3 regions were amplified by Arm-PCR using iRepertoire HTBI primers to build TCR beta libraries. Each CDR3 protein is one row after TCRdb ran MiXCR on the multiplex PCR reads. The sample has about 610,000 distinct CDR3 sequences, about 16% seen once; the top ten hold about 12%. Time point defined: newly diagnosed GD, antithyroid drugs for less than 3 months. With RNA extracted from PBMCs as input, the TCR library was made. This sample was also put to use in a study of T cells in Graves' hyperthyroidism and ophthalmopathy.

Sample: peripheral blood mononuclear cells (PBMCs), taken at new diagnosis, from a patient treated with antithyroid drugs. The receptors were gathered from a man between 18 and 29 years old with Graves disease.

V gene TRBV20-1 combines with J gene TRBJ2-1; TRBD2 agrees at 13 bases. With 0 bases clipped from V and 1 base from J, the junction kept 6 bases outside the gene matches. This CDR3 region has 18 residues. Per the germline V gene, CDR1 is DFQATT and CDR2 is SNEGSKA (reference sequence). CDR3 in amino acids: CSARDIGLAGESYNEQFF. CDR3 sequence (DNA): TGCAGTGCTAGAGACATTGGACTAGCGGGAGAATCCTACAATGAGCAGTTCTTC.

J is TRBJ1-6 and V is TRBV12-3 or TRBV12-4, with D perhaps matching TRBD1 (6 bases). This CDR3 comprises 15 residues. Deletions cut 5 bases from V and 7 bases from J, with 15 bases between. The CDR3 loop is CASSGTGSGNSPLHF. The CDR3 DNA reads as TGTGCCAGCAGTGGAACAGGGTCGGGGAATTCACCCCTCCACTTT.

This clonotype was counted between two and nine times. The chain uses TRBV14 and TRBJ2-7; 15 bases are shared with TRBD2. Per germline, CDR1 SGHDN and CDR2 FVKESK. V lost 3 bases, J lost 2 bases, and 2 bases stayed unmatched. The CDR3 loop spans 16 amino acids. CDR3 DNA sequence: TGTGCCAGCAGCCAGTGGACTAGCGGGAGGGCCTACGAGCAGTACTTC. Its translation: CASSQWTSGRAYEQYF.

This clonotype occurred a few times. The chain recombines TRBV20-1 with TRBJ1-2; perhaps TRBD1 as D (6 bases). V shed 3 bases and J shed 4 bases, with 18 bases lying between them. The CDR3 runs 15 residues. The germline gives CDR1 DFQATT, CDR2 SNEGSKA (reference sequence). This chain's CDR3 is CSASISSGAGYGYTF. In nucleotides, the CDR3 is TGCAGTGCTAGCATTTCCTCAGGGGCGGGCTATGGCTACACCTTC.

This clonotype was recorded many times. The chain employs TRBV29-1 and TRBJ1-5; maybe TRBD1 (6 bases). Germline CDR1 is SQVTM and CDR2 is ANQGSEA. V was shortened by 0 bases and J by 1 base, with 16 bases between the two germline ends. This CDR3 contains 17 residues. DNA for the CDR3: TGCAGCGTTGAAGATAACAAGGGGGGCGAGAGCAATCAGCCCCAGCATTTT. Amino acids: CSVEDNKGGESNQPQHF.

This clonotype has a handful of counts. V and J are TRBV20-1 and TRBJ2-3; D is uncertain. CDR1 and CDR2 (germline): DFQATT, SNEGSKA (reference sequence). Trimming stripped 6 bases from V and 2 bases from J, with 12 bases between. The CDR3 has 13 residues. This chain's CDR3 is CSANPPPTDTQYF. The CDR3 DNA reads as TGCAGTGCCAACCCCCCTCCCACAGATACGCAGTATTTT.

This clonotype was seen ten or more times. V and J are TRBV7-8 and TRBJ2-7, with D maybe TRBD1 (6 bases). V gave up 6 bases and J gave up 0 bases, with 12 bases separating them. CDR3 length equals 14 residues. In germline, CDR1 is SGHVS, CDR2 FQNEAQ. The CDR3 reads CASSTGHLSYEQYF. CDR3 in DNA: TGTGCCAGCAGTACGGGACACCTCTCCTACGAGCAGTACTTC.

V is TRBV7-9 and J is TRBJ2-3; no definite D call. Trimming pared 1 base from V and 2 bases from J, leaving 4 bases between. The CDR3 is 13 amino acids. CDR1 SEHNR and CDR2 FQNEAQ come from the germline V gene (reference sequence). The CDR3 sequence is CASSLELTDTQYF. In DNA form, the CDR3 reads TGTGCCAGCAGCTTAGAACTCACAGATACGCAGTATTTT.

V gene TRBV6-1 combines with J gene TRBJ1-4; D unclear. Germline CDR1 is MNHNS and CDR2 is SASEGT. Trimming cost V 5 bases and J 3 bases, with 22 bases left between them. The CDR3 is made up of 18 amino acids. CDR3 bases: TGTGCCAGCAGTCCCCTTGGGGTGAGGGTTTTAGCTAATGAAAAACTGTTTTTT. Its translation: CASSPLGVRVLANEKLFF.

This clonotype has at least ten counts. The rearrangement joins TRBV28 to TRBJ1-2, with unresolved D. The V end lost 5 bases, the J end lost 1 base, and 8 bases lay between the germline ends. This CDR3 contains 13 residues. Looked up from germline, CDR1 is MDHEN and CDR2 is SYDVKM. This chain's CDR3 is CASSPTFNYGYTF. As DNA, the CDR3 is TGTGCCAGCAGTCCTACCTTTAACTATGGCTACACCTTC.

V gene TRBV12-3 or TRBV12-4 combines with J gene TRBJ1-1; D perhaps matches TRBD1 (5 bases). Trimming removed 6 bases from V and 1 base from J, with 12 bases in between. The CDR3 consists of 14 residues. The CDR3 DNA reads TGTGCCAGCAGGGGGGACGTTTGGAACACTGAAGCTTTCTTT. Protein: CASRGDVWNTEAFF.

The V gene is TRBV19, the J gene TRBJ2-7; D gene ambiguous. This CDR3 contains 14 residues. Trimming took 5 bases from V and 2 from J, leaving 13 bases between them. Germline loops: CDR1 LNHDA, CDR2 SQIVND (reference sequence). CDR3 in amino acids: CASSQAVVTYEQYF. Written as DNA, the CDR3 is TGTGCCAGTAGTCAGGCGGTTGTTACCTACGAGCAGTACTTC. The complete variable domain, with remaining parts taken from reference TRBV19 and TRBJ2-7, reads DGGITQSPKYLFRKEGQNVTLSCEQNLNHDAMYWYRQDPGQGLRLIYYSQIVNDFQKGDIAEGYSVSREKKESFPLTVTSAQKNPTAFYLCASSQAVVTYEQYFGPGTRLTVT.

This clonotype was seen more than once but under ten times. The genes are TRBV24-1 and TRBJ2-2; D possibly matches TRBD1 or TRBD2 (6 bases each). Trimming left V 4 bases short and J 3 bases short, with 17 bases between. The CDR3 is made up of 17 amino acids. Germline values: CDR1 KGHDR, CDR2 SFDVKD. CDR3 loop: CATSEAPGAGHTGELFF. In DNA form, the CDR3 reads TGTGCCACCAGTGAGGCCCCGGGGGCCGGTCACACCGGGGAGCTGTTTTTT.

Note on this clonotype: A read error may be the cause here, since a much bigger clone is one base away. This sequence joins TRBV28 and TRBJ1-4; D may be TRBD1 (6 bases). The V end was cut by 10 bases, the J end by 4 bases, with 13 bases between. The CDR3 spans 13 residues. CDR1 is MDHEN, CDR2 SYDVKM, per germline. For the CDR3, the DNA is TGTGCCACCCCCAGGGGATTTAATGAAAAACTGTTTTTT. Its protein product is CATPRGFNEKLFF. Full variable domain (remainder filled in from reference TRBV28 and TRBJ1-4): DVKVTQSSRYLVKRTGEKVFLECVQDMDHENMFWYRQDPGLGLRLIYFSYDVKMKEKGDIPEGYSVSREKKERFSLILESASTNQTSMYLCATPRGFNEKLFFGSGTQLSVL.

The chain couples TRBV28 to TRBJ2-5; 9 bases match TRBD1. The ends lost 6 bases at V and 4 bases at J; junction bases unmatched: 6. Germline V gene sequence: CDR1 MDHEN, CDR2 SYDVKM. This CDR3 contains 14 residues. Written as DNA, the CDR3 is TGTGCCAGCAGACCGGACAGGGGAGGAGAGACCCAGTACTTC. It specifies CASRPDRGGETQYF.

V gene TRBV9 combines with J gene TRBJ2-3; D gene ambiguous. Germline V gene lookup returns CDR1 SGDLS and CDR2 YYNGEE. This CDR3 has 13 amino acids. V dropped 3 bases and J dropped 2 bases, with 7 bases sitting between them. The CDR3 coding sequence is TGTGCCAGCAGCGCGCACCTCACAGATACGCAGTATTTT. This encodes CASSAHLTDTQYF.

This clonotype has ten or more counts. This chain uses TRBV14 with TRBJ2-7; 9 bases align to TRBD2. Trimming at V came to 4 bases and at J to 2 bases, leaving 6 bases not matched to a gene. From germline, CDR1 is SGHDN and CDR2 FVKESK. The CDR3 has 15 residues. This chain's CDR3 is CASSLTSGPTYEQYF. Here the CDR3 DNA reads TGTGCCAGCAGCCTTACTAGCGGGCCTACCTACGAGCAGTACTTC.

The table lists this clonotype with a few counts. The CDR3 is CASSSGLSSYEQYF. Here the CDR3 DNA reads TGTGCCAGCAGTAGCGGTTTAAGCTCCTACGAGCAGTACTTC. The genes are TRBV2 and TRBJ2-7, with D possibly matching TRBD2 (5 bases). The CDR3 is 14 residues long. V gave up 5 bases and J gave up 0 bases, with 11 bases separating them. Per the germline V gene, CDR1 is SNHLY and CDR2 is FYNNEI.

The sample holds many counts of this clonotype. The chain combines TRBV11-1 with TRBJ2-5, with TRBD2 as a possible D gene (5 bases). Germline V gene lookup returns CDR1 SGHAT and CDR2 FQDESV (reference sequence). The CDR3 runs to 13 residues. Deletions cut 3 bases from V and 2 bases from J, with 7 bases between. DNA of the CDR3: TGTGCCAGCAGCTTGGGAGTGCAAGAGACCCAGTACTTC. Its translation is CASSLGVQETQYF.

The V gene is TRBV12-3 or TRBV12-4, the J gene TRBJ1-6; D not resolved. CDR3 size: 15 residues. Trimming cost V 1 base and J 7 bases, with 11 bases left between them. The CDR3 sequence is CASSLEPRKNSPLHF. DNA for the CDR3: TGTGCCAGCAGTTTAGAACCCAGAAAAAATTCACCCCTCCACTTT.